These T cell receptor beta chains were read from a single sample in a study of shared clonotypes between healthy human individuals. Assay: immunoSEQ multiplex PCR; the TCRdb copy retains only in-frame clones and omits some. The table lists under 700,000 clones, approximately 95% of them singletons. Sequenced: naive CD8+ T cells sorted from blood. The receptors come from a woman in her twenties or thirties in good health. The conserved cysteine and the conserved F or W are not part of the CDR3 here. Each record gives: J gene, V gene, clone size, CDR3 protein. Not all rows give a size; the values are once, few, many and, for expanded clones, a class.

>TRBJ2-5|TRBV29-1|NA
SVEAGLAYGETQY
>TRBJ1-1|TRBV28|NA
ASSLGAGIPDTEAF
>TRBJ1-2|TRBV30|NA
AWSPRPAFNYGYT
>TRBJ2-1|TRBV28|NA
ASSGTSRSYNEQF
>TRBJ1-1|TRBV19|NA
ASSTRDRGRYTEAF
>TRBJ2-7|TRBV27|once
ASSWDVGYEQY
>TRBJ2-6|TRBV29-1|once
SVRSGWLGANVLT
>NA|TRBV19|once
ASSPGQGNYEQY
>TRBJ1-1|TRBV2|NA
ASSQGGGQAF
>TRBJ2-7|TRBV2|once
ASSDRTYEQY
>TRBJ1-1|TRBV28|NA
ASSLNRVGLNTEAF
>TRBJ1-1|TRBV4-1|NA
ASSQGILVVAEAF
>TRBJ1-2|TRBV11-2|once
ASSSLGGLNYGYT
>TRBJ2-1|TRBV13|NA
ASSIGTALLGVEQF
>TRBJ2-3|TRBV30|once
AWGSGQGGADTQY
>TRBJ2-2|TRBV2|NA
ASSEAGGSFGELF
>TRBJ2-7|TRBV15|once
ATSRFGYEQY
>TRBJ2-7|TRBV6-5|NA
ASSDSYEQY
>TRBJ1-6|TRBV5-4|NA
ASSFSWVSPLH
>TRBJ2-1|TRBV6-5|NA
ASRVSLLNEQF
>TRBJ2-7|TRBV10-3|NA
AISAVAESPYEQY
>TRBJ2-7|TRBV10-2|NA
ASRGAGAYEQY
>TRBJ2-1|TRBV21-1|NA
ASSKYIYEQF
>TRBJ1-6|TRBV28|NA
ASQGTLFNSPLH
>TRBJ2-5|TRBV4-1|NA
ASSQDRGTAAQETQY
>TRBJ2-7|TRBV11-2|NA
ASSLGRSYEQY
>TRBJ1-4|TRBV23-1|once
ASSLIDRYFEKLF
>TRBJ1-1|TRBV29-1|NA
SVTGTPMNTEAF
>TRBJ2-1|TRBV27|NA
ASSLVRVSYNEQF
>TRBJ2-7|TRBV9|NA
ASSVETGSAFEQY
>TRBJ2-2|TRBV10-1|NA
ASRAGTGITGELF
>TRBJ2-7|TRBV28|NA
ASTNSGRAYEQY
>TRBJ1-5|TRBV27|NA
ASSSPNQPQH
>TRBJ2-3|TRBV11-2|NA
ASSLGDTQY
>TRBJ2-7|TRBV5-1|NA
ASSLGGQQLSYEQY
>TRBJ2-5|TRBV19|NA
ASSMGLAGETQY
>TRBJ2-7|TRBV19|NA
ASSIYSGDYEQY
>TRBJ1-1|TRBV5-4|once
ASSFSGGPEAF
>TRBJ2-5|TRBV19|NA
ASSTWTEDQETQY
>TRBJ2-2|TRBV28|NA
ASSSGELF
>TRBJ1-2|TRBV15|NA
ATSREWDSYYGYT
>TRBJ2-7|TRBV6-5|NA
ASSYSNSGGANEQY
>TRBJ2-7|TRBV27|NA
ASNPGQISSYEQY